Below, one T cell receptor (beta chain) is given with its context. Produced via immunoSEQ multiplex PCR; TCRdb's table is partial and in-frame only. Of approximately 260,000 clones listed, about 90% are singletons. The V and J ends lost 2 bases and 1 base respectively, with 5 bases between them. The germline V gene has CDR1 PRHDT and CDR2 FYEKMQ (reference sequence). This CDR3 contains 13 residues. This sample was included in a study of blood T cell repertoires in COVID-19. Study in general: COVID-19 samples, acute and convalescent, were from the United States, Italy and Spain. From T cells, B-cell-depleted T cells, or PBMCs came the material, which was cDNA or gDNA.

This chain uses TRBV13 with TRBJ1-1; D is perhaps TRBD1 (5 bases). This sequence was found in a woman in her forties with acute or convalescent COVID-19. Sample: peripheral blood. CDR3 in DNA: TGTGCCAGCAGCTTAAGGGGGAACACTGAAGCTTTCTTT. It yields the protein CASSLRGNTEAFF.